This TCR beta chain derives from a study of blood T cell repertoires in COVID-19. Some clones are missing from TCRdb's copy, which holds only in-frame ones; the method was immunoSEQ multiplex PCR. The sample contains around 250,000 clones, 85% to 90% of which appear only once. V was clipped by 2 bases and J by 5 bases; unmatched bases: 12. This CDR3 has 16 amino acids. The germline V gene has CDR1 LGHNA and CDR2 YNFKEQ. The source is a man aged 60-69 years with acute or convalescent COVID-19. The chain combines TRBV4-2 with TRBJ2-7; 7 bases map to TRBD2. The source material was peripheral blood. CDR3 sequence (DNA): TGTGCCAGCAGCCAACCGGGAGTGAGGCGGGGGAACGAGCAGTACTTC. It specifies CASSQPGVRRGNEQYF.